This TCR beta chain was sequenced during a study of blood T cell repertoires in COVID-19. Libraries were prepared by immunoSEQ multiplex PCR; TCRdb keeps only in-frame clonotypes and omits some of them. The sample includes tens of thousands of clones, approximately 88% of them seen just once. This CDR3 has 16 amino acids. V was clipped by 5 bases and J by 0 bases; unmatched bases: 5. The germline gives CDR1 SGHDN, CDR2 FVKESK. The chain joins TRBV14 to TRBJ1-4; 8 bases map to TRBD1. The source material was peripheral blood. The receptor comes from a human donor in a cohort sampled during active COVID-19. Here the CDR3 DNA reads TGTGCCAGCAGCAGAGGACAGGGAACAACTAATGAAAAACTGTTTTTT. It yields the protein CASSRGQGTTNEKLFF.